A selection of T cell receptor beta chains follows, all from one sample in a study of identical twins. One entry per CDR3 protein results from TCRdb running MiXCR on the 5' RACE reads. The sample has about 890,000 distinct CDR3 sequences, 12% seen once. These records were also assigned to another study, of yellow fever vaccine responses in identical twins.

Sequenced sample: PBMCs. All receptors come from a woman between 18 and 29 years old in good health. Each CDR3 is given with its conserved first and last residue. Fields, in order: CDR3 protein, V gene, J gene.

CDR3: CASSFRLAATSSYNEQFF; V: TRBV12-3/TRBV12-4; J: TRBJ2-1
CDR3: CSVETPGEQYF; V: TRBV29-1; J: TRBJ2-7
CDR3: CASSLRDGDNSPLHF; V: TRBV7-3; J: TRBJ1-6
CDR3: CASSWTSGRGYEQFF; V: TRBV6-5; J: TRBJ2-1
CDR3: CASSLVSQPLEQFF; V: TRBV5-1; J: TRBJ2-1
CDR3: CASSLVVGSYNSPLHF; V: TRBV5-1; J: TRBJ1-6
CDR3: CATAGQVNTGELFF; V: TRBV15; J: TRBJ2-2
CDR3: CASSSPADSNQPQHF; V: TRBV7-9; J: TRBJ1-5
CDR3: CAIRSGTSGSYEQYF; V: TRBV10-3; J: TRBJ2-7
CDR3: CASSSGLAERTEQFF; V: TRBV7-3; J: TRBJ2-1
CDR3: CASRAGQGSGEQFF; V: TRBV5-1; J: TRBJ2-1
CDR3: CASSQGLAGPSTDTQYF; V: TRBV4-2; J: TRBJ2-3
CDR3: CSVVWAAGGTYNEQFF; V: TRBV29-1; J: TRBJ2-1
CDR3: CASSLWPRRGSETQYF; V: TRBV28; J: TRBJ2-5
CDR3: CASSDSPGQNTGELFF; V: TRBV6-4; J: TRBJ2-2
CDR3: CSARVVAGPYNEQFF; V: TRBV20-1; J: TRBJ2-1
CDR3: CASGKNYGYTF; V: TRBV12-3/TRBV12-4; J: TRBJ1-2
CDR3: CATSNLQGAAKNIQYF; V: TRBV28; J: TRBJ2-4
CDR3: CANPGTENTGELFF; V: TRBV12-3/TRBV12-4; J: TRBJ2-2
CDR3: CASSQQGLAGKNTGELFF; V: TRBV3-1; J: TRBJ2-2
CDR3: CASRDRVQGTEAFF; V: TRBV6-2/TRBV6-3; J: TRBJ1-1
CDR3: CASSGTASNYGYTF; V: TRBV5-6; J: TRBJ1-2